This T cell receptor (beta chain) stems from a study of CD8 T cells in ankylosing spondylitis. Notes on the study in general: It appeared that ankylosing spondylitis blood was characterized by a TCR beta motif of several highly homologous variants. Disease-linked clones reportedly concentrated significantly in matched ankylosing spondylitis synovial fluid.

The authors made TCR beta libraries by quantitative 5'-RACE with molecular barcodes. Each CDR3 protein gets one entry after TCRdb re-called the 5' RACE reads with MiXCR. The sample includes about 800,000 distinct CDR3 sequences, 12% of them seen just once. After removal of 7 bases from V and 2 bases from J, the junction contained 6 bases not matched to a gene. Looked up from germline, CDR1 is SGHRS and CDR2 is YFSETQ. This CDR3 comprises 15 residues. A note on this clonotype: As yet, its antigen is unknown.

This receptor was taken from a male donor with ankylosing spondylitis. This sequence joins TRBV5-1 and TRBJ2-3, with TRBD1 identical over 11 bases. Sequencing was performed on blood, either unsorted or a sorted T cell fraction (not recorded which). CDR3 nucleotides: TGCGCCAGCTGCGTAGGACAGGGGGCCACAGATACGCAGTATTTT. It encodes CASCVGQGATDTQYF.